The rows below give T cell receptor beta chains drawn from one sample of a study of CD8+ T cells in alopecia areata. The protocol was immunoSEQ multiplex PCR, while the TCRdb copy is restricted to in-frame clones and leaves out a portion. This sample has about 210,000 clones, with around two fifths found just once. The sequencing used CD4+ T cells sorted from blood, collected at approximately week 30, from a patient treated with tofacitinib. These receptor sequences come from a human donor with alopecia areata. The CDR3 runs from the conserved cysteine through the conserved F or W. The D gene is left open where the match is weak. The size field is filled for only some rows; it gives once, few, many or a size class.

.,.,TRBV19,TRBJ2-4,TGTGCCAGTAGTATAGCGGCAGGGGACCGGTACATTCAGTACTTC,CASSIAAGDRYIQYF
.,.,TRBV2,TRBJ1-6,TGTGCCAGCAGTGTTTCCAATTCACCCCTCCACTTT,CASSVSNSPLHF
.,.,TRBV7-2,TRBJ1-2,TGTGCCAGCAGCTTAGTGTCGACCTATGGCTACACCTTC,CASSLVSTYGYTF
.,.,TRBV6-5,TRBJ1-2,TGTGCCAGCAGTTACTCGAGTCAGAACTATGGCTACACCTTC,CASSYSSQNYGYTF
TRBD1,.,TRBV5-1,TRBJ2-7,TGCGCCAGCAGCCAAACCCGGGACAGGCTCTCCTACGAGCAGTACTTC,CASSQTRDRLSYEQYF
.,few,TRBV20-1,TRBJ1-1,TGCAGTGCTCTTTCGAACACTGAAGCTTTCTTT,CSALSNTEAFF
.,.,TRBV7-9,TRBJ2-5,TGTGCCAGCAGCATTCCCAGGGGATCAGAGACCCAGTACTTC,CASSIPRGSETQYF
.,.,TRBV11-2,TRBJ2-7,TGTGCCAGCAGCTTGACGGGCGAGCAGTACTTC,CASSLTGEQYF
.,.,TRBV5-1,TRBJ1-2,TGCGCCAGCACTGTGGACCACCTGGATGGCTACACCTTC,CASTVDHLDGYTF
TRBD1,few,TRBV2,TRBJ2-3,TGTGCCAGCAGAGGACAGGGGACAGATACGCAGTATTTT,CASRGQGTDTQYF
.,few,TRBV29-1,TRBJ2-5,TGCAGCGTTGGGACAGTTCAAGAGACCCAGTACTTC,CSVGTVQETQYF
.,.,TRBV9,TRBJ2-1,TGTGCCAGCAGCGTAAGTTTCTCTGGCAGCCCGTTCTTC,CASSVSFSGSPFF
.,many,TRBV7-9,TRBJ2-7,TGTGCCAGCAGCTTACGCGGGGAGCAGTACTTC,CASSLRGEQYF
TRBD1,.,TRBV4-1,TRBJ1-5,TGCGCCAGCAGCCTACTATTCCTGGGACAGGGCTCCCTGGGGGGCAATCAGCCCCAGCATTTT,CASSLLFLGQGSLGGNQPQHF
.,few,TRBV29-1,TRBJ1-4,TGCAGCGTTGGAGCGGGGGATGATGAAAAACTGTTTTTT,CSVGAGDDEKLFF
.,.,TRBV30,TRBJ1-2,TGTGCCTGGAGTGCAGGGCTTCTATCGGCCCCATGGGACTATGGCTACACCTTC,CAWSAGLLSAPWDYGYTF
.,many,TRBV18,TRBJ1-3,TGTGCCAGCTCACCAGCTGGCAGCCGCTCTGGAAACACCATATATTTT,CASSPAGSRSGNTIYF
.,.,TRBV30,TRBJ1-5,TGTGCCTGGAGTAGGGGGGATAGCAATCAGCCCCAGCATTTT,CAWSRGDSNQPQHF
.,once,TRBV25-1,TRBJ1-1,TGTGCCAGCAGTACACTCGTGGACACTGAAGCTTTCTTT,CASSTLVDTEAFF
TRBD1,few,TRBV7-2,TRBJ1-6,TGTGCCAGCACTCCTTTCGGGACAGGGAATTCACCCCTCCACTTT,CASTPFGTGNSPLHF
.,few,TRBV29-1,TRBJ1-2,TGCAGCGTTGAACGGGCTTCGTGGGGCTACACCTTC,CSVERASWGYTF
.,many,TRBV7-9,TRBJ2-3,TGTGCCAGCAGCTGGCGTGCCTCGAACACAGATACGCAGTATTTT,CASSWRASNTDTQYF